This T cell receptor (beta chain) was documented in a study of blood T cells in healthy people across ages. As for the study in general: Per two T cells, about one barcoded beta molecule was captured through template switching.

Whole-study findings and limits: No one knew whether donors had CMV, which possibly confounded expanded clonotype changes.

Losses at the gene ends were 4 bases for V and 0 bases for J; bases not matched to a gene: 14. Germline-derived CDR1 and CDR2 are SQVTM and ANQGSEA. The CDR3 spans 17 residues. A second PCR of about 6 to 12 cycles used a sample-barcoded 5' primer and a J-beta primer mix. A single record per CDR3 protein comes from TCRdb applying MiXCR to the 5' RACE reads. The repertoire holds more than 450,000 distinct CDR3 sequences, with about 29% as singletons. In the case of this clonotype: Its antigen is not known.

These sequences were also reported in another study, on T cells of mothers and their children. As that study records: Barcodes for each sample and 2-4 random nucleotides were added by the M1S primer used in the second PCR.

The sample consisted of blood. The sequence was obtained from a boy aged 2 to 10 in good health. The chain joins TRBV29-1 to TRBJ2-7, with 8 bases identical to TRBD1. The CDR3 sequence is CSVGGARTGWSSYEQYF. DNA of the CDR3: TGCAGCGTTGGAGGCGCCAGGACAGGGTGGAGCTCCTACGAGCAGTACTTC.